This passage covers 14 T cell receptor beta chains from one sample sequenced in a study of CXCR3-negative and CXCR3-positive naive CD8 T cells. Whole-study results and caveats: CXCR3-positive naive cells had TRB CDR3s that were more hydrophobic than CXCR3-negative naive cells had.

Antigens of these TCRs are unknown. TRB cDNA was prepared as libraries by UMI-labeled 5' RACE. TCRdb re-called the 5' RACE reads and catalogs CDR3 proteins one per entry, DNA excluded. This sample contains around 60,000 distinct CDR3 sequences. Sequenced material: naive CXCR3+ CD8+ T cells from blood. Subset of the sample: CD45RO-CCR7+CD27+CD95- naive CD8+ T cells expressing CXCR3 (TNR3+). The origin of the receptors is a human donor in good health. Some clones in this sample may be carry-over from other donors' samples.

The chain uses TRBV7-9 and TRBJ1-1; TCRdb's assignment of TRBD1 cannot be checked, as there is no DNA. In germline, CDR1 is SEHNR, CDR2 FQNEAQ (reference sequence). The CDR3 loop spans 14 amino acids. Here the CDR3 reads CAFLRPTVGTEAFF.

This clonotype counts as large (0.1 to 1%) by frequency. The J gene is TRBJ1-2, the V gene TRBV20-1; TCRdb returns TRBD1, unconfirmable since there is no DNA. Germline V gene lookup returns CDR1 DFQATT and CDR2 SNEGSKA (reference sequence). This CDR3 region has 15 residues. The CDR3 is CSARDLGGINYGYTF.

This chain connects TRBV5-1 to TRBJ1-1; TCRdb indicates TRBD1, and absent DNA this call remains unverified. CDR3 length: 16 amino acids. Germline-derived CDR1 and CDR2 are SGHRS and YFSETQ. The CDR3 is CASSWGRTGYLTEAFF.

This CDR3 is CASARSGGKKNIQYF. The genes are TRBV28 and TRBJ2-4; with no DNA, the TCRdb D assignment of TRBD1 cannot be verified. Germline CDR1 MDHEN, CDR2 SYDVKM. The CDR3 length is 15 residues.

The chain uses TRBV20-1 and TRBJ2-7; TCRdb returns TRBD1, unconfirmable since there is no DNA. Germline CDR1 DFQATT, CDR2 SNEGSKA (reference sequence). The CDR3 runs to 17 residues. The chain's CDR3 is CSARDVLAGGFSYEQYF.

The chain joins TRBV25-1 to TRBJ2-2. The CDR3 is made up of 15 amino acids. In germline, CDR1 is MGHDK, CDR2 SYGVNS. CDR3 region: CASSEWGANTGELFF.

The rearrangement joins TRBV29-1 to TRBJ2-2. This CDR3 comprises 13 residues. Per germline, CDR1 SQVTM and CDR2 ANQGSEA. The CDR3 reads CSVFRQDTGELFF.

The chain couples TRBV6-5 to TRBJ2-2. The CDR3 spans 13 residues. Germline V gene lookup returns CDR1 MNHEY and CDR2 SVGAGI. The CDR3 loop is CASSKLLSGELFF.

The rearrangement uses TRBV24-1 and TRBJ1-2. CDR1 and CDR2 from the germline V gene are KGHDR and SFDVKD. This CDR3 comprises 13 residues. The CDR3 sequence: CATRKDGHYGYTF.

The rearrangement links TRBV4-3 to TRBJ2-1; with no DNA, the TCRdb D assignment of TRBD1 cannot be verified. This CDR3 region has 16 residues. In germline, CDR1 is LGHNA, CDR2 YSLEER. CDR3 loop: CASSQDRLGGGTEQFF.

The chain couples TRBV19 to TRBJ1-1. The germline V gene has CDR1 LNHDA and CDR2 SQIVND (reference sequence). This CDR3 comprises 13 residues. The CDR3 spells CASSMSLNTEAFF.

V usage is TRBV5-6 and J usage is TRBJ2-1; checking the TCRdb D call of TRBD1 is not possible without DNA. The germline V gene has CDR1 SGHDT and CDR2 YYEEEE. The CDR3 length is 16 residues. The CDR3 loop is CASSMGPLSSYNEQFF.

The rearrangement uses TRBV5-1 and TRBJ2-7. The CDR3 extends over 13 amino acids. Germline V gene sequence: CDR1 SGHRS, CDR2 YFSETQ. CDR3 residues: CASSLAPTYEQYF.

The V call is TRBV20-1, the J call TRBJ2-7; TCRdb returns TRBD1, unconfirmable since there is no DNA. The CDR3 is made up of 13 amino acids. In germline, CDR1 is DFQATT, CDR2 SNEGSKA (reference sequence). The CDR3 loop reads CSASRRNSYEQYF.